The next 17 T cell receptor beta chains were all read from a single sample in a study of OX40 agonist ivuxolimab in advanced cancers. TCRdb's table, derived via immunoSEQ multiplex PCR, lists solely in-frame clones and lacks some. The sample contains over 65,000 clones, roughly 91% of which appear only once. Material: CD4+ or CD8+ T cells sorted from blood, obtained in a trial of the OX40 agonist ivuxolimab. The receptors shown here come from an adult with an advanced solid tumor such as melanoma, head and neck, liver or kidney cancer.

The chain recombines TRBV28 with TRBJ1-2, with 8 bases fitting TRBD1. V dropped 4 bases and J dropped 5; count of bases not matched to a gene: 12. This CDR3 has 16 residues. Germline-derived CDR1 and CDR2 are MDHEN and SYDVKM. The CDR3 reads CASSSTSGTGRYGYTF. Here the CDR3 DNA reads TGTGCCAGCAGTTCCACCTCCGGGACAGGTCGGTATGGCTACACCTTC.

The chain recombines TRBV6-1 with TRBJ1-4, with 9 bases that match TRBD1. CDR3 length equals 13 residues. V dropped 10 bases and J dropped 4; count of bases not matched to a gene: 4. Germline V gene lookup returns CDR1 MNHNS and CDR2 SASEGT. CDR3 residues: CAIGDRVNEKLFF. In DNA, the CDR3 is TGTGCCATCGGGGACAGGGTTAATGAAAAACTGTTTTTT.

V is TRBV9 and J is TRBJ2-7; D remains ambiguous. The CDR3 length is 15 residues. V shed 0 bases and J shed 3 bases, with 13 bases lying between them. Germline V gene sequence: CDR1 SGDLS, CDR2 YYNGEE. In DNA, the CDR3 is TGTGCCAGCAGCGTAGCGACGGGTTCCCTCTACGAGCAGTACTTC. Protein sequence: CASSVATGSLYEQYF.

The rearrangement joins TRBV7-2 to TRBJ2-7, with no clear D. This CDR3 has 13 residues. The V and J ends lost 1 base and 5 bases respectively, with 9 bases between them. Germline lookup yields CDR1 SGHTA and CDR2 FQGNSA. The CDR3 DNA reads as TGTGCCAGCAGCTTAGGAGGACCGGACGAGCAGTACTTC. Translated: CASSLGGPDEQYF.

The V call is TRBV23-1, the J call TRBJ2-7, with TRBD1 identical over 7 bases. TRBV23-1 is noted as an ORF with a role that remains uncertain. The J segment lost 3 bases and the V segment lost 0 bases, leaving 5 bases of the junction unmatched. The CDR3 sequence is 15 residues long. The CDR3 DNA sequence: TGCGCCAGCAGTCAATCCTTGGGGACAGTCTACGAGCAGTACTTC. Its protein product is CASSQSLGTVYEQYF.

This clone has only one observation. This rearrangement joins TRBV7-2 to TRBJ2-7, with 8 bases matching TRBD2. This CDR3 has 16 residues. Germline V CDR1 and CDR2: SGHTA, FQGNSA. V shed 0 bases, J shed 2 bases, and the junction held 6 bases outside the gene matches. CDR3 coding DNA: TGTGCCAGCAGCTTAGCGGGGCGGGGGGCTCCCTACGAGCAGTACTTC. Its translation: CASSLAGRGAPYEQYF.

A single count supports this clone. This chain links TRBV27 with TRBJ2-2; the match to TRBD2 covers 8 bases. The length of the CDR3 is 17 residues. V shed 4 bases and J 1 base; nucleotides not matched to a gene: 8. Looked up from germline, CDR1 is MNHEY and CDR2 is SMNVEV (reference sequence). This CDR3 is CASSSARGGRNTGELFF. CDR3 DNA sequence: TGTGCCAGCAGTTCTGCCCGGGGGGGTAGGAACACCGGGGAGCTGTTTTTT.

CDR3 region: CASSFGRDIMSPLHF. The CDR3 nucleotides are TGTGCCAGCAGTTTCGGACGGGATATAATGTCACCCCTCCACTTT. This chain joins TRBV27 and TRBJ1-6, with D uncertain. The V gene's germline CDR1 is MNHEY and CDR2 SMNVEV (reference sequence). This CDR3 contains 15 residues. Trimming shortened V by 3 bases and J by 10 bases, and 16 bases separated the two germline ends.

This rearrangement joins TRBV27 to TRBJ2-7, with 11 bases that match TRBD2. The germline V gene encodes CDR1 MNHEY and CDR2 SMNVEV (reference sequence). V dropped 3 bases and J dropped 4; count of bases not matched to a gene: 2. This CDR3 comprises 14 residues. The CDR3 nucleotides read TGTGCCAGCAGTTTTCTAGCGGGGGGATACGAGCAGTACTTC. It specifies CASSFLAGGYEQYF.

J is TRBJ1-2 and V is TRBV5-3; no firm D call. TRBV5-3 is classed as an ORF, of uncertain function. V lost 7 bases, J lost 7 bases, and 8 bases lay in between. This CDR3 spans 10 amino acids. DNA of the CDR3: TGTGCCAGACGTGGGGTTGGCTACACCTTC. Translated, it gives CARRGVGYTF.

CDR3: CASSQDREGQYF. Here the CDR3 DNA reads TGCGCCAGCAGCCAAGACCGAGAGGGGCAGTATTTT. The chain combines TRBV4-1 with TRBJ2-3, with TRBD2 as a possible D gene (5 bases). Trimming shortened V by 0 bases and J by 11 bases, and 9 bases separated the two germline ends. The V gene's germline CDR1 is MGHRA and CDR2 YSYEKL. This CDR3 is built from 12 residues.

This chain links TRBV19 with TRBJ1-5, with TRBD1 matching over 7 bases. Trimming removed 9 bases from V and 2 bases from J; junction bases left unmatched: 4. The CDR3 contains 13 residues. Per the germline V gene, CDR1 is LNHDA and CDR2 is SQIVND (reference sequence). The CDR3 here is CASSGTGNQPQHF. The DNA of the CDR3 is TGTGCCAGCTCCGGGACAGGCAATCAGCCCCAGCATTTT.

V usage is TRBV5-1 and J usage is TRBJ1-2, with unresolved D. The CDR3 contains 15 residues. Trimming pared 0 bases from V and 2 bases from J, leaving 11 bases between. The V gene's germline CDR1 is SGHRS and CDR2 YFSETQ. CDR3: CASSLGHGENYGYTF. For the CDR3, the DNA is TGCGCCAGCAGCTTGGGACATGGGGAGAACTATGGCTACACCTTC. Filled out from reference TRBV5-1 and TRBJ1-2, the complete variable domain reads KAGVTQTPRYLIKTRGQQVTLSCSPISGHRSVSWYQQTPGQGLQFLFEYFSETQRNKGNFPGRFSGRQFSNSRSEMNVSTLELGDSALYLCASSLGHGENYGYTFGSGTRLTVV.

The DNA for the CDR3 is TGTGCCAGCAGTAATTACAGGGGGCGCTACTTC. Translating it yields CASSNYRGRYF. The V and J genes are TRBV7-2 and TRBJ2-7, with 9 bases that match TRBD1. The CDR3 is 11 residues long. In germline, CDR1 is SGHTA, CDR2 FQGNSA. Losses at the gene ends were 6 bases for V and 13 bases for J; bases not matched to a gene: 7.

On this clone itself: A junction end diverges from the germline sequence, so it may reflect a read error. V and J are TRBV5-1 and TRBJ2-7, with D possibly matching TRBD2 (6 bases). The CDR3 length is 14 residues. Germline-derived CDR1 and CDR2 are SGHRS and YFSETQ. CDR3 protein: CASNLGGSSYEQYF. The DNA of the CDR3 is TGCGCCAGCAACTTGGGGGGTTCCTCCTACGAGCAGTACTTC.

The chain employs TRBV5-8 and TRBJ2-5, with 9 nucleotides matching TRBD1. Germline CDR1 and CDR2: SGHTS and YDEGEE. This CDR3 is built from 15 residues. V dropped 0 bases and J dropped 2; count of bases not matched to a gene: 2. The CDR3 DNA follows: TGTGCCAGCAGCTTGGGAGGACAGGGGCAAGAGACCCAGTACTTC. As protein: CASSLGGQGQETQYF.

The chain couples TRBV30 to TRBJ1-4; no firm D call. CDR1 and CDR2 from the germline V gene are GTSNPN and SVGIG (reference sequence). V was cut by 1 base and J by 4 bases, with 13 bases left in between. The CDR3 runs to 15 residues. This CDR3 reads CAWSAGQGVNEKLFF. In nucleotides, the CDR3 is TGTGCCTGGAGTGCGGGCCAAGGCGTTAATGAAAAACTGTTTTTT.